The table lists the clone carrying this T cell receptor beta chain with a count of one. The data derive from a study of blood T cell repertoires in COVID-19. On the study more broadly: Whether acute or convalescent, the COVID-19 samples came from the United States, Italy and Spain. The cDNA or gDNA used as material had been derived from T cells, B-cell-depleted T cells, or PBMCs.

This CDR3 contains 13 residues. Trimming cost V 0 bases and J 7 bases; bases outside gene matches: 1. In germline, CDR1 is SGDLS, CDR2 YYNGEE. Per the original data handling: Estimates of nucleated cell counts were drawn from the amplification of reference gene primers. This table comes from immunoSEQ multiplex PCR, and its TCRdb copy is limited to in-frame clones, with some not included. The D gene and trimming were derived from the DNA, and the V and J assignments and clone size from that table. Counted here are some 180,000 clones, 80% to 95% occurring once; the ten biggest clones make up approximately 0.5%.

The chain uses TRBV9 and TRBJ2-1, with 7 bases identical to TRBD1. Sequencing input: peripheral blood. The TCR sequence derives from a man between 45 and 60 years old with acute or convalescent COVID-19. The CDR3 DNA is TGTGCCAGCAGCGTAGGACAGGGTAATGAGCAGTTCTTC. Translating it yields CASSVGQGNEQFF.